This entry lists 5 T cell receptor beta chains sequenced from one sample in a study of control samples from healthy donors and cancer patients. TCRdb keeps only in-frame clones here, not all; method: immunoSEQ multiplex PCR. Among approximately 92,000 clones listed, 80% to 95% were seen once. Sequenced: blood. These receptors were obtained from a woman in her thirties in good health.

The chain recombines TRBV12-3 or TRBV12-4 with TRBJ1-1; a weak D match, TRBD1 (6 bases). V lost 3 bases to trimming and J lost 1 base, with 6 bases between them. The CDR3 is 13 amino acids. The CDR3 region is CASSFRGNTEAFF. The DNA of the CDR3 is TGTGCCAGCAGTTTCAGGGGGAACACTGAAGCTTTCTTT.

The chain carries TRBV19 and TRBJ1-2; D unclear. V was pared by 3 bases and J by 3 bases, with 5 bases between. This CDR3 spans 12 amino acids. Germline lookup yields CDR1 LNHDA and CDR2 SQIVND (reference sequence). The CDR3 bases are TGTGCCAGTAGTATGGTTCACTATGGCTACACCTTC. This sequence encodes CASSMVHYGYTF.

Here the CDR3 DNA reads TGCGCCAGCAGCTTGAACCGGGATGGTCAGCCCCAGCATTTT. Translating it yields CASSLNRDGQPQHF. The rearrangement uses TRBV5-1 and TRBJ1-5; D uncertain. The CDR3 is 14 residues long. V lost 1 base and J lost 6, with 11 bases in between. CDR1 SGHRS and CDR2 YFSETQ come from the germline V gene.

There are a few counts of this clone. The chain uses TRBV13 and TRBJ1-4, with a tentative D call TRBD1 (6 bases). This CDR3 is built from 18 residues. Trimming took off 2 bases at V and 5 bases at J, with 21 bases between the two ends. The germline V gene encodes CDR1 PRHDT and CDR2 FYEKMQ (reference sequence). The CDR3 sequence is CASSLSYLAGQGNEKLFF. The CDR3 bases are TGTGCCAGCAGCTTAAGTTACCTCGCGGGACAAGGGAATGAAAAACTGTTTTTT.

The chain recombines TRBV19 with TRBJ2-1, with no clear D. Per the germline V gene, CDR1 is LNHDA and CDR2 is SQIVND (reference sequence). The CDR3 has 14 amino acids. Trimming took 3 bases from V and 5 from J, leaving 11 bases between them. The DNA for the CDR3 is TGTGCCAGTAGTATCCCCAGGAAACACAATGAGCAGTTCTTC. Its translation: CASSIPRKHNEQFF.